Below, 11 T cell receptor beta chains from the same sample are listed, as sequenced in a study of T-cell reconstitution after alpha-beta-depleted transplantation in children. Researchers prepared the TCRbeta library using unique molecular identifiers, the study reports. TCRdb reprocessed the PCR reads with MiXCR, giving one entry per CDR3 protein. The table lists roughly 500,000 distinct CDR3 sequences, around an eighth of them singletons. Sequenced here: PBMCs from the stem cell graft donor, sampled from the stem cell graft. The receptors here all came from a human donor who donated a stem cell graft to a child with combined immunodeficiency.

The V call is TRBV6-2 or TRBV6-3, the J call TRBJ2-5; TRBD2 aligns across 7 bases. Germline lookup yields CDR1 MNHEY and CDR2 SVGEGT. The junction had 9 bases not matched to a gene; V was cut back by 2 bases and J by 3 bases. The CDR3 is made up of 16 amino acids. The CDR3 sequence: CASSYPNWLAEETQYF. CDR3 DNA: TGTGCCAGCAGTTACCCGAATTGGCTAGCGGAAGAGACCCAGTACTTC.

The chain couples TRBV12-3 or TRBV12-4 to TRBJ1-2; D is possibly TRBD1 (6 bases). This CDR3 has 12 residues. V lost 6 bases and J lost 7, with 12 bases in between. DNA for the CDR3: TGTGCCAGCAGCTCAGGGGTCGGTGGCTACACCTTC. It specifies CASSSGVGGYTF.

The V and J genes are TRBV7-9 and TRBJ2-1, with unresolved D. Germline-derived CDR1 and CDR2 are SEHNR and FQNEAQ (reference sequence). This CDR3 has 13 amino acids. Trimming took off 0 bases at V and 8 bases at J, with 8 bases between the two ends. The CDR3 protein is CASSLAQRHEQFF. CDR3 DNA sequence: TGTGCCAGCAGCTTAGCCCAGAGGCATGAGCAGTTCTTC.

The chain links TRBV7-9 to TRBJ2-1, with TRBD1 matching 7 bases. The CDR3 loop spans 14 amino acids. The V segment lost 5 bases and the J segment 8 bases; nucleotides outside the gene matches: 9. The V gene's germline CDR1 is SEHNR and CDR2 FQNEAQ (reference sequence). The CDR3 here is CASSTRDRDHEQFF. The CDR3 nucleotides read TGTGCCAGCAGCACCCGGGACAGAGATCATGAGCAGTTCTTC. Drawing the rest from reference TRBV7-9 and TRBJ2-1, the complete variable domain is DTGVSQNPRHKITKRGQNVTFRCDPISEHNRLYWYRQTLGQGPEFLTYFQNEAQLEKSRLLSDRFSAERPKGSFSTLEIQRTEQGDSAMYLCASSTRDRDHEQFFGPGTRLTVL.

This clonotype was seen a handful of times. The J gene is TRBJ2-7, the V gene TRBV2; 7 nucleotides agree with TRBD2. The CDR3 sequence is 14 residues long. With 3 bases clipped from V and 2 bases from J, the junction kept 4 bases outside the gene matches. CDR1 and CDR2 from the germline V gene are SNHLY and FYNNEI. CDR3 residues: CASSEFAGAYEQYF. DNA of the CDR3: TGTGCCAGCAGTGAGTTCGCGGGGGCCTACGAGCAGTACTTC.

This clonotype was observed a handful of times. The rearrangement joins TRBV5-5 to TRBJ1-6; 7 bases map to TRBD1. V shed 1 base and J 10 bases; nucleotides not matched to a gene: 8. CDR3 size: 15 residues. Per germline, CDR1 SGHKS and CDR2 YYEKEE (reference sequence). CDR3 nucleotides: TGTGCCAGCAGCTTGAAGACAGGGAATACATCACCCCTCCACTTT. It translates to CASSLKTGNTSPLHF. Filled out from reference TRBV5-5 and TRBJ1-6, the complete variable domain reads DAGVTQSPTHLIKTRGQQVTLRCSPISGHKSVSWYQQVLGQGPQFIFQYYEKEERGRGNFPDRFSARQFPNYSSELNVNALLLGDSALYLCASSLKTGNTSPLHFGNGTRLTVT.

This clonotype occurred a few times. The chain combines TRBV12-3 or TRBV12-4 with TRBJ2-1; 8 bases are a match to TRBD1. With 2 bases clipped from V and 4 bases from J, the junction kept 10 bases outside the gene matches. The length of the CDR3 is 17 residues. The CDR3 here is CASSLQVLGQAYNEQFF. For the CDR3, the DNA is TGTGCCAGCAGTTTACAAGTTCTGGGACAGGCATACAATGAGCAGTTCTTC.

The sample holds many counts of this clonotype. CDR3 loop: CASSFNRLNTEAFF. CDR3 nucleotides: TGCGCCAGCAGCTTTAACAGACTGAACACTGAAGCTTTCTTT. This chain links TRBV5-1 with TRBJ1-1; no clear D. The germline gives CDR1 SGHRS, CDR2 YFSETQ. The ends were cut back, 2 bases at V and 0 bases at J, with 8 bases in the middle. The length of the CDR3 is 14 residues.

The J gene is TRBJ2-1, the V gene TRBV20-1; D is perhaps TRBD2 (5 bases). The CDR3 length is 14 residues. Germline CDR1 is DFQATT and CDR2 is SNEGSKA (reference sequence). The V end lost 5 bases, the J end lost 2 bases, and 13 bases lay between the germline ends. In DNA, the CDR3 is TGCAGTGCTGCCAGGTGGCGGGCCTACAATGAGCAGTTCTTC. Its protein product is CSAARWRAYNEQFF.

This clonotype came up a few times. J is TRBJ2-7 and V is TRBV7-9; tentatively, D is TRBD2 (6 bases). Germline V gene lookup returns CDR1 SEHNR and CDR2 FQNEAQ (reference sequence). This CDR3 contains 14 residues. V was cut by 2 bases and J by 5 bases, with 13 bases left in between. The CDR3 reads CASSLNQGGDEQYF. CDR3 DNA: TGTGCCAGCAGCTTAAACCAGGGAGGCGACGAGCAGTACTTC.

The chain has TRBV2 and TRBJ2-3; possible D gene TRBD2, 5 bases. Trimming took off 6 bases at V and 0 bases at J, with 10 bases between the two ends. There are 14 residues in the CDR3. CDR1 SNHLY and CDR2 FYNNEI come from the germline V gene. This CDR3 is CASRAEISTDTQYF. The CDR3 DNA is TGTGCCAGCAGAGCGGAGATTAGCACAGATACGCAGTATTTT.